This T cell receptor (beta chain) was sequenced for a study of human thymus T cells. V lost 0 bases, J lost 0 bases, and 11 bases lay in between. The CDR3 runs to 16 residues. Looked up from germline, CDR1 is LGHNA and CDR2 is YNFKEQ. Congenital heart defects were the reason for the corrective surgery that the donors, healthy Finnish infants, were having. TCRdb's table, derived via immunoSEQ multiplex PCR, lists solely in-frame clones and lacks some. The data hold tens of thousands of clones, with around 94% observed a single time. V usage is TRBV4-2 and J usage is TRBJ1-1, with D possibly matching TRBD1 (6 bases). Material: blood. The clonotype originates from a boy younger than two with a congenital heart defect but otherwise immunologically healthy. The CDR3 loop reads CASSQEMQGMNTEAFF. Here the CDR3 DNA reads TGTGCCAGCAGCCAAGAAATGCAGGGGATGAACACTGAAGCTTTCTTT.